The 5 T cell receptor beta chains below come from one sample, sequenced in a study of blood T cell repertoires in COVID-19. Only in-frame clones appear in the TCRdb table, and some are missing; sequencing was by immunoSEQ multiplex PCR. The sample contains 200,000 to 300,000 clones, roughly 85% of which appear only once. The sequenced material came from PBMCs or T cells enriched from blood (not recorded which). The source of these receptors is a woman aged 35 to 49 who had been exposed to COVID-19.

The rearrangement links TRBV10-3 to TRBJ1-5; D is perhaps TRBD1 (6 bases). Germline assignment: CDR1 ENHRY and CDR2 SYGVKD. The germline V and J ends were trimmed by 8 bases and 2 bases, with 16 bases remaining between them. CDR3 length: 15 residues. In DNA, the CDR3 is TGTGCCATCGGGACCGCAGGGGTGGGCAATCAGCCCCAGCATTTT. The encoded protein is CAIGTAGVGNQPQHF.

This clone has a count of ten or more. The chain couples TRBV30 to TRBJ1-6, with TRBD1 identical over 7 bases. This CDR3 comprises 14 residues. Germline V gene sequence: CDR1 GTSNPN, CDR2 SVGIG (reference sequence). V shed 0 bases, J shed 10 bases, and the junction held 6 bases outside the gene matches. In nucleotides, the CDR3 is TGTGCCTGGAGTGTGGACCAGGGGGAGTCACCCCTCCACTTT. This encodes CAWSVDQGESPLHF. Drawing the rest from reference TRBV30 and TRBJ1-6, the complete variable domain is SQTIHQWPATLVQPVGSPLSLECTVEGTSNPNLYWYRQAAGRGLQLLFYSVGIGQISSEVPQNLSASRPQDRQFILSSKKLLLSDSGFYLCAWSVDQGESPLHFGNGTRLTVT.

In its sample, this clone was seen once. This sequence joins TRBV19 and TRBJ2-1, with D possibly matching TRBD1 (7 bases). V was trimmed by 7 bases and J by 7 bases, leaving 14 bases between them. CDR3 length: 13 residues. Germline loops: CDR1 LNHDA, CDR2 SQIVND (reference sequence). In nucleotides, the CDR3 is TGTGCCAGTAAAGTCCAGGGGGGAAATGAGCAGTTCTTC. It is translated as CASKVQGGNEQFF. Variable domain in full (rest from reference TRBV19 and TRBJ2-1): DGGITQSPKYLFRKEGQNVTLSCEQNLNHDAMYWYRQDPGQGLRLIYYSQIVNDFQKGDIAEGYSVSREKKESFPLTVTSAQKNPTAFYLCASKVQGGNEQFFGPGTRLTVL.

This chain connects TRBV19 to TRBJ2-7, with a weak D call TRBD1 (6 bases). Trimming took off 6 bases at V and 0 bases at J, with 9 bases between the two ends. The germline V gene has CDR1 LNHDA and CDR2 SQIVND (reference sequence). There are 13 residues in the CDR3. CDR3 amino acids: CASSRGSSYEQYF. DNA for the CDR3: TGTGCCAGTAGCAGGGGCTCCTCCTACGAGCAGTACTTC. The complete variable domain, with remaining parts taken from reference TRBV19 and TRBJ2-7, reads DGGITQSPKYLFRKEGQNVTLSCEQNLNHDAMYWYRQDPGQGLRLIYYSQIVNDFQKGDIAEGYSVSREKKESFPLTVTSAQKNPTAFYLCASSRGSSYEQYFGPGTRLTVT.

The chain combines TRBV6-5 with TRBJ1-6; 7 bases are a match to TRBD1. The CDR3 length is 14 residues. Germline-derived CDR1 and CDR2 are MNHEY and SVGAGI. Trimming removed 7 bases from V and 6 bases from J; junction bases left unmatched: 6. The DNA for the CDR3 is TGTGCCAGCACTCGGGACAGCCTTAATTCACCCCTCCACTTT. It encodes CASTRDSLNSPLHF.